This T cell receptor (beta chain) was obtained from a study of spatial heterogeneity in lung cancer. Study background: Follow-up PBMC samples were sequenced when available, at a median of roughly 2 years after resection. As counted in raw reads, each unique TCR and UMI combination appeared more than ten times on average.

Overall study results and limits: Resection blood, more than follow-up blood, showed ubiquitous expanded tumor TCRs.

The CDR3 loop spans 16 amino acids. Germline assignment: CDR1 SNHLY and CDR2 FYNNEI. Trimming removed 4 bases from V and 5 bases from J, with 17 bases in between. Time point meaning: blood at routine non-recurrence follow-up after resection. Unsorted whole RNA of tumor, nontumor lung or frozen PBMC was sequenced. This clonotype was seen only a few times. Antigen unknown. TCRdb processed the 5' RACE reads anew with MiXCR; each CDR3 protein has one entry. The sample has about 52,000 distinct CDR3 sequences; around 7.7% are singletons. This TCR derives from a female donor with early-stage non-small cell lung cancer. The sample consisted of PBMCs, taken at follow-up. The rearrangement links TRBV2 to TRBJ1-4; D is unclear. The CDR3 DNA reads TGTGCCAGCAGTGGACTCCCCGGAGCAGCAAATGAAAAACTGTTTTTT. Translated, it gives CASSGLPGAANEKLFF. The complete variable domain, with remaining parts taken from reference TRBV2 and TRBJ1-4, reads EPEVTQTPSHQVTQMGQEVILRCVPISNHLYFYWYRQILGQKVEFLVSFYNNEISEKSEIFDDQFSVERPDGSNFTLKIRSTKLEDSAMYFCASSGLPGAANEKLFFGSGTQLSVL.